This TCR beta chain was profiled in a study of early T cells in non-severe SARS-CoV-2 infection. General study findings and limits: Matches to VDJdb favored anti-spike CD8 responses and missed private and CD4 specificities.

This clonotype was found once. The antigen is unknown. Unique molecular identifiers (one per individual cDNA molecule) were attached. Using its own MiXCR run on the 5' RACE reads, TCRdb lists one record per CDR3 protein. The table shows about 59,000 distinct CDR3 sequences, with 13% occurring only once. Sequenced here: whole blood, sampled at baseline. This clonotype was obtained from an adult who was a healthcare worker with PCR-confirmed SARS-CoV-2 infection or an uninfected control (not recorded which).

In nucleotides, the CDR3 is TGCGCCAGCAGCCCAAGGCGGGGCTCCTACAATGAGCAGTTCTTC. This codes for CASSPRRGSYNEQFF. This chain joins TRBV4-1 and TRBJ2-1; tentatively, D is TRBD2 (6 bases). V shed 4 bases and J shed 0 bases, with 10 bases lying between them. Germline V lookup: CDR1 MGHRA, CDR2 YSYEKL. CDR3 size: 15 residues.